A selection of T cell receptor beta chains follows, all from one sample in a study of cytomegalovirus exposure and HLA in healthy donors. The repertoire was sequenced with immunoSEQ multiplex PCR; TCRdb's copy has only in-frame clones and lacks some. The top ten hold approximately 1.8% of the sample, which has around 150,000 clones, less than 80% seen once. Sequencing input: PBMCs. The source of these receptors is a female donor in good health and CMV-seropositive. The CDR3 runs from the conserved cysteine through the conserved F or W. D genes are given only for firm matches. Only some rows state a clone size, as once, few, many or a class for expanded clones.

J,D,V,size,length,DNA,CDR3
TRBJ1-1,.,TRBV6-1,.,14,TGTGCCAGCAGTGCGGACAGATTGAGGACTGAAGCTTTCTTT,CASSADRLRTEAFF
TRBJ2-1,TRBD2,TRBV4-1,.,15,TGCGCCAGCAGCCAAGAGCGGGAGGGCTACAATGAGCAGTTCTTC,CASSQEREGYNEQFF
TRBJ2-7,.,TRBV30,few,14,TGTGCCTGGAGTGGGGGGCCAAATTCCTACGAGCAGTACTTC,CAWSGGPNSYEQYF
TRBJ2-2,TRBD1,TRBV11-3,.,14,TGTGCCAGCAGCTCCGACAGGGCAAACGGGGAGCTGTTTTTT,CASSSDRANGELFF
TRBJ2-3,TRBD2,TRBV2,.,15,TGTGCCACCCCCCCTAGCGGGTCTAGCACAGATACGCAGTATTTT,CATPPSGSSTDTQYF
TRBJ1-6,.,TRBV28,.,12,TGTGCCAGCACGGGGGGTACCTCACCCCTCCACTTT,CASTGGTSPLHF
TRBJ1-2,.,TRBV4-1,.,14,TGCGCCAGCAGCCAAGAGGGGGCTTTGTATGGCTACACCTTC,CASSQEGALYGYTF
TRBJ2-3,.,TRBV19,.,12,TGTGCCAGTAGTTTCCCAGGGAATACGCAGTATTTT,CASSFPGNTQYF
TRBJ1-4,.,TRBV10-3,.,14,TGTGCCCCAAGGTTTCCGGGAGTTAATGAAAAACTGTTTTTT,CAPRFPGVNEKLFF
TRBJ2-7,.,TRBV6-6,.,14,TGTGCCAGCAGACACGGGGACATCCACTACGAGCAGTACTTC,CASRHGDIHYEQYF
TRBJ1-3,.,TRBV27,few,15,TGTGCCAGCGGCCCCCGGGGAAGTCTTGGAAACACCATATATTTT,CASGPRGSLGNTIYF
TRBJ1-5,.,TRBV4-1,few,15,TGCGCCAGCAGCCAAGATGGGGGGGCGAATCAGCCCCAGCATTTT,CASSQDGGANQPQHF
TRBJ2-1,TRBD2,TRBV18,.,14,TGTGCCAGCTCACCATCGCGGGGGGGGCGTGAGCAGTTCTTC,CASSPSRGGREQFF
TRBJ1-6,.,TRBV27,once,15,TGTGCCAGCAGTTTCAGGGGTCGGTATAATTCACCCCTCCACTTT,CASSFRGRYNSPLHF
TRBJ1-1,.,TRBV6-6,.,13,TGTGCCAGCATCCAAATGGCGGGGAGGGAAGCTTTCTTT,CASIQMAGREAFF
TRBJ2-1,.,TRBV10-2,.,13,TGCGCCAGCAGTGATTTTACCTACAATGAGCAGTTCTTC,CASSDFTYNEQFF
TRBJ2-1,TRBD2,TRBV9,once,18,TGTGCCAGCAGCGTACTACCCAGGGGACTAGCCGTCTACAATGAGCAGTTCTTC,CASSVLPRGLAVYNEQFF
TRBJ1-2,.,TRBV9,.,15,TGTGCCAGCAGCCCAGACCCAGACACTAACTATGGCTACACCTTC,CASSPDPDTNYGYTF
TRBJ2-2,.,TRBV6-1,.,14,TGTGCCAGCAGTGCGGGTCTTGAATGGGGGGAGCTGTTTTTT,CASSAGLEWGELFF
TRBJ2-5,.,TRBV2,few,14,TGTGCCAGCAGTGAGGCGGAGGACCAAGAGACCCAGTACTTC,CASSEAEDQETQYF
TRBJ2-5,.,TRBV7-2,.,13,TGTGCCAGCAGCTTAGCACTCCAAGAGACCCAGTACTTC,CASSLALQETQYF
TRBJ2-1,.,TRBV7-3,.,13,TGTGCCAGCAGCCGGACAGATTACAATGAGCAGTTCTTC,CASSRTDYNEQFF
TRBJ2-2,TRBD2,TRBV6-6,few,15,TGTGCCAGCAGTTACGCGGGAGGGGTTTCCGGGGAGCTGTTTTTT,CASSYAGGVSGELFF
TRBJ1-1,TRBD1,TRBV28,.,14,TGTGCCAGCAGTAAACCGACAGGGGAGGTCGAAGCTTTCTTT,CASSKPTGEVEAFF